The rows below give T cell receptor beta chains drawn from one sample of a study of blood T cell repertoires in COVID-19. Here immunoSEQ multiplex PCR was the method, and the copy in TCRdb shows in-frame clones only, minus some. Of approximately 240,000 clones in the sample, about 79% were seen once. Input material: PBMCs or T cells enriched from blood (not recorded which). The receptors come from a middle-aged woman with acute COVID-19. Both conserved end residues are part of each CDR3. Each record gives: J gene, V gene, clone size, D gene, CDR3 protein, CDR3 DNA. D genes are given only for firm matches. Clone size appears in some rows only: once, few, many, or a class for an expanded clone.

J gene: TRBJ1-1; V gene: TRBV4-2; clone size: few; D gene: -; CDR3 protein: CASSHPQGNTEAFF; CDR3 DNA: TGTGCCAGCAGCCACCCACAGGGGAACACTGAAGCTTTCTTT
J gene: TRBJ2-5; V gene: TRBV24-1; clone size: -; D gene: -; CDR3 protein: CATSDSGKTQYF; CDR3 DNA: TGTGCCACCAGTGACAGTGGCAAGACCCAGTACTTC
J gene: TRBJ1-2; V gene: TRBV18; clone size: -; D gene: -; CDR3 protein: CASSPEAANYGYTF; CDR3 DNA: TGTGCCAGCTCACCAGAGGCAGCTAACTATGGCTACACCTTC
J gene: TRBJ1-4; V gene: TRBV28; clone size: -; D gene: -; CDR3 protein: CASSNHWTEGEKLFF; CDR3 DNA: TGTGCCAGCAGTAACCACTGGACAGAAGGTGAAAAACTGTTTTTT
J gene: TRBJ1-1; V gene: TRBV9; clone size: -; D gene: -; CDR3 protein: CASSVEQENTEAFF; CDR3 DNA: TGTGCCAGCAGCGTAGAACAGGAGAACACTGAAGCTTTCTTT
J gene: TRBJ2-4; V gene: TRBV30; clone size: -; D gene: -; CDR3 protein: CAWSLRGTAKNIQYF; CDR3 DNA: TGTGCCTGGAGTTTGAGGGGGACAGCCAAAAACATTCAGTACTTC
J gene: TRBJ2-6; V gene: TRBV29-1; clone size: -; D gene: -; CDR3 protein: CSVGVGALGANVLTF; CDR3 DNA: TGCAGCGTGGGTGTGGGGGCACTGGGGGCCAACGTCCTGACTTTC
J gene: TRBJ1-1; V gene: TRBV6-5; clone size: -; D gene: -; CDR3 protein: CASSYSRGTEAFF; CDR3 DNA: TGTGCCAGCAGTTACTCGAGAGGGACTGAAGCTTTCTTT
J gene: TRBJ1-4; V gene: TRBV19; clone size: -; D gene: TRBD1; CDR3 protein: CASSIVRTGGEKLFF; CDR3 DNA: TGTGCCAGTAGTATTGTTCGGACAGGGGGCGAAAAACTGTTTTTT
J gene: TRBJ2-1; V gene: TRBV29-1; clone size: -; D gene: -; CDR3 protein: CSVEDERLAAYNEQFF; CDR3 DNA: TGCAGCGTTGAAGATGAGCGGCTAGCTGCCTACAATGAGCAGTTCTTC
J gene: TRBJ2-7; V gene: TRBV5-1; clone size: -; D gene: -; CDR3 protein: CASSPSQYEQYF; CDR3 DNA: TGCGCCAGCAGCCCCTCCCAGTACGAGCAGTACTTC
J gene: TRBJ1-1; V gene: TRBV6-5; clone size: -; D gene: -; CDR3 protein: CASSLRVVAEAFF; CDR3 DNA: TGTGCCAGCAGTCTCAGGGTTGTAGCTGAAGCTTTCTTT
J gene: TRBJ2-5; V gene: TRBV11-2; clone size: -; D gene: TRBD2; CDR3 protein: CASSLPSGEETQYF; CDR3 DNA: TGTGCCAGCAGCTTGCCTAGCGGGGAAGAGACCCAGTACTTC
J gene: TRBJ1-1; V gene: TRBV2; clone size: -; D gene: -; CDR3 protein: CASNRRQGLTNAEAFF; CDR3 DNA: TGTGCCAGCAACCGGCGGCAGGGCCTTACGAATGCTGAAGCTTTCTTT
J gene: TRBJ1-1; V gene: TRBV11-2; clone size: -; D gene: -; CDR3 protein: CASSSWDKDEAFF; CDR3 DNA: TGTGCCAGCAGCTCCTGGGACAAGGATGAAGCTTTCTTT
J gene: TRBJ1-2; V gene: TRBV6-2/TRBV6-3; clone size: -; D gene: TRBD1; CDR3 protein: CASSSLLLQGASYGYTF; CDR3 DNA: TGTGCCAGCAGTTCCCTCCTATTACAGGGGGCAAGCTATGGCTACACCTTC
J gene: TRBJ1-2; V gene: TRBV7-2; clone size: -; D gene: -; CDR3 protein: CASSLRFRQGGGYTF; CDR3 DNA: TGTGCCAGCAGCTTAAGGTTTAGGCAGGGAGGTGGCTACACCTTC
J gene: TRBJ2-7; V gene: TRBV3-1/TRBV3-2; clone size: -; D gene: TRBD1; CDR3 protein: CASSQTRGREQYF; CDR3 DNA: TGTGCCAGCAGCCAAACCAGGGGGCGCGAGCAGTACTTC
J gene: TRBJ2-1; V gene: TRBV13; clone size: -; D gene: -; CDR3 protein: CASSLDQATYNEQFF; CDR3 DNA: TGTGCCAGCAGCTTAGATCAGGCGACCTACAATGAGCAGTTCTTC
J gene: TRBJ1-2; V gene: TRBV5-6; clone size: -; D gene: -; CDR3 protein: CASSLHSDFGYTF; CDR3 DNA: TGTGCCAGCAGCTTGCATTCAGACTTCGGCTACACCTTC
J gene: TRBJ1-6; V gene: TRBV27; clone size: -; D gene: TRBD1; CDR3 protein: CASSFDRGKDSPLHF; CDR3 DNA: TGTGCCAGCAGCTTCGACAGGGGCAAGGATTCACCCCTCCACTTT
J gene: TRBJ2-1; V gene: TRBV18; clone size: -; D gene: TRBD2; CDR3 protein: CASSPPGLAGGPYNEQFF; CDR3 DNA: TGTGCCAGCTCACCACCCGGACTAGCGGGAGGGCCCTACAATGAGCAGTTCTTC
J gene: TRBJ1-2; V gene: TRBV28; clone size: -; D gene: TRBD1; CDR3 protein: CASSLRTGARGYTF; CDR3 DNA: TGTGCCAGCAGCCTACGGACAGGGGCTCGCGGCTACACCTTC
J gene: TRBJ1-5; V gene: TRBV11-2; clone size: -; D gene: -; CDR3 protein: CASSLGFGGAGFQPQHF; CDR3 DNA: TGTGCCAGCAGCTTAGGTTTTGGAGGGGCGGGATTTCAGCCCCAGCATTTT
J gene: TRBJ1-2; V gene: TRBV7-9; clone size: -; D gene: -; CDR3 protein: CASSLAMAGVDGYTF; CDR3 DNA: TGTGCCAGCAGCTTAGCGATGGCAGGGGTAGATGGCTACACCTTC
J gene: TRBJ1-2; V gene: TRBV4-1; clone size: -; D gene: -; CDR3 protein: CASSQGRQGYYGYTF; CDR3 DNA: TGCGCCAGCAGCCAAGGACGCCAGGGTTACTATGGCTACACCTTC
J gene: TRBJ1-5; V gene: TRBV6-5; clone size: -; D gene: TRBD1; CDR3 protein: CASSRTGDQPQHF; CDR3 DNA: TGTGCCAGCAGTCGGACAGGGGACCAGCCCCAGCATTTT
J gene: TRBJ1-1; V gene: TRBV18; clone size: few; D gene: TRBD1; CDR3 protein: CASSPDRGGTEAFF; CDR3 DNA: TGTGCCAGCTCACCGGACAGGGGAGGGACTGAAGCTTTCTTT
J gene: TRBJ2-7; V gene: TRBV5-1; clone size: -; D gene: TRBD2; CDR3 protein: CASSSLAGGDSYEQYF; CDR3 DNA: TGCGCCAGCAGCTCGTTAGCGGGAGGAGACTCCTACGAGCAGTACTTC
J gene: TRBJ1-4; V gene: TRBV19; clone size: -; D gene: TRBD1; CDR3 protein: CASSVRQGAHEKLFF; CDR3 DNA: TGTGCCAGTAGTGTTCGACAGGGGGCGCATGAAAAACTGTTTTTT